Listed below are T cell receptor beta chains from one sample, sequenced in a study of T cell responses to AZD1222 COVID-19 vaccine. TCRdb's table, derived via immunoSEQ multiplex PCR, lists solely in-frame clones and lacks some. The top ten hold under 5% of the sample, which has about 160,000 clones, around 93% seen once. The specimen comprised peripheral blood, sampled on day 0 of AZD1222 vaccination. Receptors originate from an adult in good health. CDR3s include the opening cysteine and the closing phenylalanine or tryptophan. Fields, in order: clone size, V gene, J gene, D gene, CDR3 protein, CDR3 DNA. D genes are given only for firm matches. Not all rows give a size; the values are once, few, many and, for expanded clones, a class.

>NA|TRBV6-2/TRBV6-3|TRBJ2-1|NA
CASSYNWRRDSGDRNEQFF
TGTGCCAGCAGTTACAATTGGAGAAGGGACTCTGGCGACAGGAATGAGCAGTTCTTC
>NA|TRBV5-1|TRBJ2-3|NA
CASSLAPWGTTSTDTQYF
TGCGCCAGCAGCTTGGCCCCGTGGGGAACGACTAGCACAGATACGCAGTATTTT
>NA|TRBV7-9|TRBJ1-1|NA
CASSLAGRQNTEAFF
TGTGCCAGCAGCTTAGCAGGCCGACAGAACACTGAAGCTTTCTTT
>NA|TRBV7-6|TRBJ2-1|NA
CASSLALGGGNEQFF
TGTGCCAGCAGCTTAGCGCTAGGGGGGGGGAATGAGCAGTTCTTC
>NA|TRBV11-3|TRBJ2-7|TRBD1
CASSSGNHRGPYEQYF
TGTGCCAGCAGCTCAGGGAACCACAGGGGGCCCTACGAGCAGTACTTC
>NA|TRBV28|TRBJ1-1|NA
CASSYGGTEAFF
TGTGCCAGCAGCTATGGGGGCACTGAAGCTTTCTTT
>NA|TRBV29-1|TRBJ2-3|NA
CSVVSAVGDTQYF
TGCAGCGTTGTTTCTGCGGTCGGGGATACGCAGTATTTT
>NA|TRBV30|TRBJ2-7|TRBD2
CAWSGELGGEQYF
TGTGCCTGGAGTGGAGAACTGGGGGGGGAGCAGTACTTC
>NA|TRBV14|TRBJ2-1|TRBD1
CASSQVSQGAHNEQFF
TGTGCCAGCAGCCAAGTGTCGCAGGGGGCACACAATGAGCAGTTCTTC
>NA|TRBV3-1/TRBV3-2|TRBJ1-5|NA
CASSQAVSNQPQHF
TGTGCCAGCAGCCAGGCAGTTAGCAATCAGCCCCAGCATTTT
>NA|TRBV29-1|TRBJ1-2|NA
CSVEEGYTF
TGCAGCGTTGAAGAAGGCTACACCTTC
>NA|TRBV21-1|TRBJ2-7|NA
CASRINPNREGYEQYF
TGTGCCAGCAGAATAAACCCGAACAGGGAAGGTTACGAGCAGTACTTC
>NA|TRBV4-3|TRBJ1-1|NA
CASSPAAWGGVAFF
TGCGCCAGCAGCCCCGCCGCTTGGGGAGGGGTCGCTTTCTTT
>NA|TRBV15|TRBJ2-7|NA
CATSRQSGQSYEQYF
TGTGCCACCAGCAGACAATCGGGGCAATCCTACGAGCAGTACTTC
>NA|TRBV11-2|TRBJ2-3|NA
CASSSVAGDTQYF
TGTGCCAGCAGCTCCGTAGCAGGGGATACGCAGTATTTT
>NA|TRBV11-2|TRBJ1-5|NA
CASSPDRFQPQHF
TGTGCCAGCAGCCCAGACAGGTTTCAGCCCCAGCATTTT
>NA|TRBV4-1|TRBJ2-2|NA
CASSQSTAGELFF
TGCGCCAGCAGCCAATCTACGGCCGGGGAGCTGTTTTTT
>NA|TRBV14|TRBJ1-2|NA
CASSPRGTGYTF
TGTGCCAGCAGCCCGAGGGGGACTGGCTACACCTTC
>NA|TRBV2|TRBJ2-7|NA
CATTGEPYEQYF
TGTGCCACCACGGGGGAGCCCTACGAGCAGTACTTC
>once|TRBV27|TRBJ1-5|NA
CASSSTVQGRQPQHF
TGTGCCAGCAGTTCGACGGTCCAAGGACGTCAGCCCCAGCATTTT
>NA|TRBV28|TRBJ1-3|NA
CASSLAGKENTIYF
TGTGCCAGCAGTTTAGCAGGCAAGGAAAACACCATATATTTT
>NA|TRBV29-1|TRBJ1-2|NA
CSVEDVERGYGYTF
TGCAGCGTTGAAGATGTGGAGAGGGGCTATGGCTACACCTTC
>NA|TRBV18|TRBJ2-7|NA
CASSPRVTTGLPYEQYF
TGTGCCAGCTCACCACGGGTGACGACAGGCTTACCCTACGAGCAGTACTTC
>once|TRBV6-5|TRBJ2-7|NA
CASSFSPDRYEQYF
TGTGCCAGCAGTTTTTCTCCGGACAGATACGAGCAGTACTTC
>NA|TRBV19|TRBJ2-7|NA
CASSIIQSQPYEQYF
TGTGCCAGTAGTATCATACAATCCCAACCATACGAGCAGTACTTC
>NA|TRBV6-5|TRBJ2-1|TRBD2
CASSYDWGLAGVEQFF
TGTGCCAGCAGTTACGACTGGGGACTAGCGGGAGTTGAGCAGTTCTTC
>NA|TRBV3-1/TRBV3-2|TRBJ2-1|NA
CASSQRENEQFF
TGTGCCAGCAGCCAACGGGAGAATGAGCAGTTCTTC
>NA|TRBV6-5|TRBJ2-7|NA
CALGASSYEQYF
TGTGCGCTGGGGGCATCCTCCTACGAGCAGTACTTC
>NA|TRBV7-9|TRBJ1-1|NA
CASSLERVVGPPEAFF
TGTGCCAGCAGCTTAGAAAGGGTTGTTGGTCCTCCAGAAGCTTTCTTT
>NA|TRBV7-2|TRBJ1-1|NA
CASSLVAALGGNTEAFF
TGTGCCAGCAGCTTAGTGGCTGCCTTAGGGGGAAATACTGAAGCTTTCTTT
>once|TRBV5-1|TRBJ2-7|NA
CASSQEDGNLNEQYF
TGCGCCAGCAGCCAGGAAGACGGGAATCTGAACGAGCAGTACTTC
>NA|TRBV2|TRBJ2-2|TRBD1
CASSETGGRNTGELFF
TGTGCCAGCAGCGAGACAGGGGGTAGGAACACCGGGGAGCTGTTTTTT
>NA|TRBV27|TRBJ2-5|NA
CASSLVYQETQYF
TGTGCCAGCAGTTTAGTGTACCAAGAGACCCAGTACTTC
>NA|TRBV5-1|TRBJ1-6|NA
CASSLGGDPFNSPLHF
TGCGCCAGCAGCTTGGGCGGGGACCCTTTTAATTCACCCCTCCACTTT
>NA|TRBV11-1|TRBJ1-1|NA
CASSSPWGAVAEAFF
TGTGCCAGCAGCTCACCATGGGGCGCCGTCGCTGAAGCTTTCTTT